This T cell receptor (beta chain) was recovered during a study of T cell responses to AZD1222 COVID-19 vaccine. Study-wide points: The donors showed a predominance of white British ancestry and of females, with possible underestimation of clonal diversity. Repertoires in all cases were sampled only once the peak T cell response had passed.

The CDR3 covers 18 residues. V lost 7 bases, J lost 0 bases, and 24 bases lay in between. The germline V gene encodes CDR1 LNHDA and CDR2 SQIVND (reference sequence). The method was immunoSEQ multiplex PCR; TCRdb's version includes in-frame clones alone and lacks a portion of them. The table lists about 150,000 clones, 90% to 95% of them singletons. A note on this clone: Its antigen remains unknown.

The starting material was peripheral blood, obtained 28 days after the second AZD1222 dose. This sequence joins TRBV19 and TRBJ1-2; a possible D gene is TRBD1 (5 bases). This sequence originates from an adult who received the AZD1222 COVID-19 vaccine. The chain's CDR3 is CASISQGAGQRANYGYTF. The CDR3 nucleotides are TGTGCCAGTATAAGTCAAGGGGCGGGCCAACGAGCTAACTATGGCTACACCTTC.